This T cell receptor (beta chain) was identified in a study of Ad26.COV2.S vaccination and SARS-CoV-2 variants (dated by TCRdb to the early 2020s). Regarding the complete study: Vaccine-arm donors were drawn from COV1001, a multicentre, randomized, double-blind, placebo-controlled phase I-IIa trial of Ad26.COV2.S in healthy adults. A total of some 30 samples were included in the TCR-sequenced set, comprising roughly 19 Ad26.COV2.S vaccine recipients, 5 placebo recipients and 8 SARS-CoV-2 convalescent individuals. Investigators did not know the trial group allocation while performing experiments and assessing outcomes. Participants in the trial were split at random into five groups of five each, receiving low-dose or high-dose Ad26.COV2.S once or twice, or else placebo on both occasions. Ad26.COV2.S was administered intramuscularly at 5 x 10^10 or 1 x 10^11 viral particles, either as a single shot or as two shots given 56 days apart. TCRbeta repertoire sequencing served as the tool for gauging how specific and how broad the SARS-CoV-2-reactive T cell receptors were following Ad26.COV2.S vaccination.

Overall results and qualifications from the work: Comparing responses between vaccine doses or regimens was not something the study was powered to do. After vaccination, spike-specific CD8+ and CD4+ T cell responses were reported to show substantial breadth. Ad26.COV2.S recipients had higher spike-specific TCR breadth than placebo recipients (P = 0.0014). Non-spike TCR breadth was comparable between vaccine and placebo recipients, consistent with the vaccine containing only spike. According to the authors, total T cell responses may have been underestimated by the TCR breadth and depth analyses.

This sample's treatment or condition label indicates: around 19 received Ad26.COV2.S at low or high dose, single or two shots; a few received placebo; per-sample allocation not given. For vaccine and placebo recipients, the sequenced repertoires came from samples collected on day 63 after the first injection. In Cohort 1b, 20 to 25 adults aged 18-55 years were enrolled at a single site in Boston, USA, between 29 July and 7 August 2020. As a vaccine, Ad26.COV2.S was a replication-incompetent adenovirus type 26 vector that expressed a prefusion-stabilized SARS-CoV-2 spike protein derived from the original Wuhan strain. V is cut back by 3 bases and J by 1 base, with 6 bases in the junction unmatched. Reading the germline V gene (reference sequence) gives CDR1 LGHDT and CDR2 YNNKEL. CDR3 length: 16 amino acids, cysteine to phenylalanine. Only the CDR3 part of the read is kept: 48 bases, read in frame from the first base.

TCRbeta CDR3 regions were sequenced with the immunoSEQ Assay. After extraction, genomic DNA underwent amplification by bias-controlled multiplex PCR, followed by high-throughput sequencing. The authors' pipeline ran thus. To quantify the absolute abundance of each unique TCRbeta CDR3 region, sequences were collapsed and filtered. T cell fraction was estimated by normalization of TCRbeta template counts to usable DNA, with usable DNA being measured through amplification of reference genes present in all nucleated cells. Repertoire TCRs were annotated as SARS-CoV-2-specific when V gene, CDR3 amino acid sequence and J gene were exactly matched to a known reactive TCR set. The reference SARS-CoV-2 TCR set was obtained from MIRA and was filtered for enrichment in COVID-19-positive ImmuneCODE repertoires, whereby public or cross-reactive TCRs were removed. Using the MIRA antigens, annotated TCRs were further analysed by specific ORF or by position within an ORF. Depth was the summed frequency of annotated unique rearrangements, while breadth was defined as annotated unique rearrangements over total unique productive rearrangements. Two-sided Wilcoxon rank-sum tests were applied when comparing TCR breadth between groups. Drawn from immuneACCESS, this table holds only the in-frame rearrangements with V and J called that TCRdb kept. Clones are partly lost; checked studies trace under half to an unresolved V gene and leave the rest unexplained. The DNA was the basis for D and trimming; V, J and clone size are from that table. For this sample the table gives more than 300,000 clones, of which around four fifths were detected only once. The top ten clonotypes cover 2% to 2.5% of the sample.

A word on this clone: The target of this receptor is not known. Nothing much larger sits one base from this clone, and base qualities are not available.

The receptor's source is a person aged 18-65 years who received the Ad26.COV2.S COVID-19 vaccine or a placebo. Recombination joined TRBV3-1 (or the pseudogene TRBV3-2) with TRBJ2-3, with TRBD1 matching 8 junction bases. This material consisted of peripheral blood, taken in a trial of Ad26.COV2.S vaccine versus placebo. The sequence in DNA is TGTGCCAGCAGCCACGACAGGGGATGGGGCACAGATACGCAGTATTTT. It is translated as CASSHDRGWGTDTQYF.